This T cell receptor beta chain was obtained from a study of cytomegalovirus exposure and HLA in healthy donors. Findings and limits, study-wide: High sensitivity and specificity were reportedly achieved when the classifier diagnosed cytomegalovirus status. Later analysis indicated greater clonal expansion among HLA-associated TCR beta chains than among equally common other chains. In a later analysis, a missense DCLRE1C variant was linked to TCR beta V- and J-gene trimming.

This clone was picked up a small number of times. The target antigen is unknown. The same CDR3 also results from other DNA sequences found in this sample. PCR primers comprised 60 Vbeta and 13 Jbeta primers. Sequencing was performed with immunoSEQ multiplex PCR; in TCRdb, only in-frame clones are kept and a portion is missing. The sample comprises approximately 160,000 clones, 82% of which are singletons, and roughly 1.5% rests with the top ten. After removal of 7 bases from V and 5 bases from J, the junction contained 11 bases not matched to a gene. Germline V gene lookup returns CDR1 MNHNY and CDR2 SVGAGI (reference sequence). The CDR3 runs 16 residues. There were likely unrecorded immune exposures, though donors were nominally healthy when sampled.

Source material: PBMCs. This chain joins TRBV6-6 and TRBJ2-3, with 11 bases lining up with TRBD1. The clonotype originates from a male donor in good health and CMV-seronegative. The CDR3 sequence is CASKRSGQGGGDTQYF. CDR3 bases: TGTGCCAGCAAACGATCGGGACAGGGGGGAGGAGATACGCAGTATTTT.